One sample yielded the 9 T cell receptor beta chains listed below, sequenced in a study of shared clonotypes between healthy human individuals. The assay was immunoSEQ multiplex PCR, and TCRdb's table has in-frame clones only and misses some. The sample lists about 490,000 clones; approximately 79% were seen once. The sequenced sample consisted of PBMCs. The source of these receptors is a woman aged 40 to 49 in good health. Some clones in this sample may be carry-over from other donors' samples.

This clone was seen more than once but under ten times. This sequence joins TRBV29-1 and TRBJ1-1; 10 positions match TRBD1. This CDR3 contains 14 residues. J was trimmed by 0 bases and V by 7 bases; bases with no gene match: 5. The germline V gene encodes CDR1 SQVTM and CDR2 ANQGSEA. The CDR3 loop reads CSADRGIMNTEAFF. CDR3 DNA: TGCAGCGCGGACAGGGGGATTATGAACACTGAAGCTTTCTTT.

The chain joins TRBV11-2 to TRBJ2-3; 9 bases match TRBD2. Per germline, CDR1 SGHAT and CDR2 FQNNGV. This CDR3 spans 16 amino acids. V lost 5 bases to trimming and J lost 9 bases; unmatched junction nucleotides: 15. The CDR3: CASSLPWEREVDTQYF. For the CDR3, the DNA is TGTGCCAGCAGCCTCCCTTGGGAGCGGGAGGTGGACACGCAGTATTTT. The complete variable domain, with remaining parts taken from reference TRBV11-2 and TRBJ2-3, reads EAGVAQSPRYKIIEKRQSVAFWCNPISGHATLYWYQQILGQGPKLLIQFQNNGVVDDSQLPKDRFSAERLKGVDSTLKIQPAKLEDSAVYLCASSLPWEREVDTQYFGPGTRLTVL.

To note about this clone: A much bigger clone sits one base away, suggesting this may be a read error. The chain employs TRBV11-2 and TRBJ2-3; unclear D gene. V was shortened by 2 bases and J by 4 bases, with 1 base between the two germline ends. CDR3 length equals 11 residues. CDR1 is SGHAT, CDR2 FQNNGV, per germline. The CDR3 nucleotides read TGTGCCAGCAGCTTATCAGATACGCAGTATTTT. Translating it yields CASSLSDTQYF.

V is TRBV5-1 and J is TRBJ2-2, with 9 positions matching TRBD2. V dropped 1 base and J dropped 10; count of bases not matched to a gene: 11. The germline CDR1 and CDR2 sequences are SGHRS and YFSETQ. The CDR3 sequence is 16 residues long. The CDR3 coding sequence is TGCGCCAGCAGCTTGCTGCTAGCGGGACCGTCGGAGGAGCTGTTTTTT. This codes for CASSLLLAGPSEELFF.

The rearrangement links TRBV5-6 to TRBJ2-2; 7 nucleotides line up with TRBD1. This CDR3 has 16 amino acids. V was clipped by 4 bases and J by 6 bases; unmatched bases: 12. Germline V gene sequence: CDR1 SGHDT, CDR2 YYEEEE. CDR3 in amino acids: CASSKQTGLPSGELFF. DNA of the CDR3: TGTGCCAGCAGCAAACAGACAGGGCTTCCTTCCGGGGAGCTGTTTTTT.

Comments on this clone: Other DNA sequences in the sample encode the same CDR3. The rearrangement links TRBV30 to TRBJ2-5; 8 positions match TRBD1. V dropped 5 bases and J dropped 2; count of bases not matched to a gene: 1. Germline V CDR1 and CDR2: GTSNPN, SVGIG (reference sequence). This CDR3 has 12 residues. The DNA of the CDR3 is TGTGCCTGGGGACAGGGACAAGAGACCCAGTACTTC. Translated, it gives CAWGQGQETQYF.

The chain employs TRBV13 and TRBJ2-7; 9 bases match TRBD2. The CDR3 sequence is 14 residues long. After removal of 0 bases from V and 4 bases from J, the junction contained 1 base not matched to a gene. Germline V CDR1 and CDR2: PRHDT, FYEKMQ (reference sequence). The CDR3 protein is CASSLGSGRYEQYF. The CDR3 nucleotides read TGTGCCAGCAGCTTAGGTAGCGGGAGATACGAGCAGTACTTC.

The DNA for the CDR3 is TGCGCCAGCAGCTTGGGCCTAGCGGGAGACCTCTCCTACAATGAGCAGTTCTTC. Translation: CASSLGLAGDLSYNEQFF. The V and J genes are TRBV5-1 and TRBJ2-1, with 10 bases identical to TRBD2. The V segment lost 0 bases and the J segment 0 bases; nucleotides outside the gene matches: 6. The germline gives CDR1 SGHRS, CDR2 YFSETQ. The CDR3 runs 18 residues.

The genes are TRBV7-9 and TRBJ2-1; D might be TRBD2 (5 bases). Trimming took 5 bases from V and 5 from J, leaving 19 bases between them. Per germline, CDR1 SEHNR and CDR2 FQNEAQ (reference sequence). CDR3 length equals 16 residues. CDR3 nucleotides: TGTGCCAGCAGCCCCACTCGCGGGTCGGGTAACAATGAGCAGTTCTTC. As protein: CASSPTRGSGNNEQFF.